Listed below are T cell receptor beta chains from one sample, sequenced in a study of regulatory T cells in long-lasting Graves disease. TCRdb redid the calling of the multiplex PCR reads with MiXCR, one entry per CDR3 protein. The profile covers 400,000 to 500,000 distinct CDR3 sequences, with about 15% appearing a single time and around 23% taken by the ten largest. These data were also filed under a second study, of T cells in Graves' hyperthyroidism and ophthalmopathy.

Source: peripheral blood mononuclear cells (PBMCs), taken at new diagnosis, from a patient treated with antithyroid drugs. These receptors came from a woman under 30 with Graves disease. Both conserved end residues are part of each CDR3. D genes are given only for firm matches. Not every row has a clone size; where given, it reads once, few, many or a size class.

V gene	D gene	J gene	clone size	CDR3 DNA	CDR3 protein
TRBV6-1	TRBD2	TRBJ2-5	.	TGTGCCAGCAGTGAAGCTGCGGGGGGGGGGTCGGAGACCCAGTACTTC	CASSEAAGGGSETQYF
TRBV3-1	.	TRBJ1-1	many	TGTGCCAGCAGCCCAGAGGTAGACACTGAAGCTTTCTTT	CASSPEVDTEAFF
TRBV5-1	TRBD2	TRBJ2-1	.	TGCGCCAGCAGCGACTCCGGGACTAGCCCCAATGAGCAGTTCTTC	CASSDSGTSPNEQFF
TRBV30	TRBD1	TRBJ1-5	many	TGTGCCTTTAGGGGGCATGGGGAGCCCCAGCATTTT	CAFRGHGEPQHF
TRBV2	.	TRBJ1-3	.	TGTGCCAGCAGACAGTCCTCTGGAAACACCATATATTTT	CASRQSSGNTIYF
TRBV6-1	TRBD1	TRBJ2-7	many	TGTGCCAGCAGTGACCCTCGTGGACAGGGGCTTTACGAGCAGTACTTC	CASSDPRGQGLYEQYF
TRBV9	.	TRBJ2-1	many	TGTGCCAGCAGCCCCGACACGGGATCCTACAATGAGCAGTTCTTC	CASSPDTGSYNEQFF
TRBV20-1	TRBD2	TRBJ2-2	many	TGCAGTGCACGGACTAGCGGGAACACCGGGGAGCTGTTTTTT	CSARTSGNTGELFF
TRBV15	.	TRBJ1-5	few	TGTGCCACCAGCAGAGATTTGAGCAATCAGCCCCAGCATTTT	CATSRDLSNQPQHF
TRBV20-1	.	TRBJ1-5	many	TGCAGTGCGAAAGAGGTGGGAAATCAGCCCCAGCATTTT	CSAKEVGNQPQHF
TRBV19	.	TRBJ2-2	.	TGTGCCAATCATCAGGGGGGATCGAACACCGGGGAGCTGTTTTTT	CANHQGGSNTGELFF
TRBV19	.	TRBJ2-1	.	TGTGCCACTTACCCGGATGGTCCAACCAATGAGCAGTTCTTC	CATYPDGPTNEQFF
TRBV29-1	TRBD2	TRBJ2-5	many	TGCAGCGTTGAAAGCGGGAGGGCCGAGACCCAGTACTTC	CSVESGRAETQYF
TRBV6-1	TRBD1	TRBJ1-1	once	TGTGCCAGCAGGAAGCGACAGGGACTGAACACTGAAGCTTTCTTT	CASRKRQGLNTEAFF
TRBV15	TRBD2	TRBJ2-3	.	TGTGCCACCAGCAGAGGGACTAGCGGGAGGCCCACAGATACGCAGTATTTT	CATSRGTSGRPTDTQYF
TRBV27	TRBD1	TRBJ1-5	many	TGTGCCAGCAGATCCCGACAGGGCGGGGATCAGCCCCAGCATTTT	CASRSRQGGDQPQHF
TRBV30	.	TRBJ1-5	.	TGTGCCTGCCAGGACGGTAGCGATGGCAATCAGCCCCAGCATTTT	CACQDGSDGNQPQHF
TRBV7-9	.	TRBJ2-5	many	TGTGCCAGCAGCAACCCCCCTCTCACAACGCCGAAAGAGACCCAGTACTTC	CASSNPPLTTPKETQYF
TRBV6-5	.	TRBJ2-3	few	TGTGCCAGCAGTTACTCCGGGGGGCGCTTCACAGATACGCAGTATTTT	CASSYSGGRFTDTQYF
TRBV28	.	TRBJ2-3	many	TGTGCCAGCAGAGGGGCGGGAGTGTGGGGGGCCACAGATACGCAGTATTTT	CASRGAGVWGATDTQYF
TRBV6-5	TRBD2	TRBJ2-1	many	TGTGCCAGCAGTTACTCTAGCGGGAGCGTTAATGAGCAGTTCTTC	CASSYSSGSVNEQFF
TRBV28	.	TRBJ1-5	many	TGTGCCAGCAGTTCCCACCAGGGGTTCAGGGGCAATCAGCCCCAGCATTTT	CASSSHQGFRGNQPQHF
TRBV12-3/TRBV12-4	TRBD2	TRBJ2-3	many	TGTGCCAGCAACGGGGAGGAGCGGGGGGAGACAGATACGCAGTATTTT	CASNGEERGETDTQYF
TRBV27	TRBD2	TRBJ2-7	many	TGTGCCAGCAGTTTTGCGGCGGGAGGGATCTACGAGCAGTACTTC	CASSFAAGGIYEQYF
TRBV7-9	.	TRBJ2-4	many	TGTGCCAGCAGCGCATGGGGGACGAGTCAGTACTTC	CASSAWGTSQYF
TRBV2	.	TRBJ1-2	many	TGTGCCAGCAGTTGGTGGGGGCAAGATGACTATGGCTACACCTTC	CASSWWGQDDYGYTF
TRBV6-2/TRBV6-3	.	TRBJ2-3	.	TGTGCCAGCAGCCGTTTTCCGGCAGCTAGCACAGATACGCAGTATTTT	CASSRFPAASTDTQYF
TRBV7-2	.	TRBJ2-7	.	TGTGCCAGCAGCTTAGACGGGGAGGTGCAGTACTTC	CASSLDGEVQYF
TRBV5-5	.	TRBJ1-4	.	TGTGCCAGCAGCTTCGAAGGCTTGGATGAAAAACTGTTTTTT	CASSFEGLDEKLFF
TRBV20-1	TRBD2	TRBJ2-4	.	TGCAGTGCTAGGCCTCTAGCGGAGGGAGCCAAAAACATTCAGTACTTC	CSARPLAEGAKNIQYF
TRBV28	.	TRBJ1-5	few	TGTGCCACCCGCGCGCTCGGCAATCAGCCCCAGCATTTT	CATRALGNQPQHF
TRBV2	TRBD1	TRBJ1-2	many	TGTGCCAGCAGGGGACTGGGACAGAACTATGGCTACACCTTC	CASRGLGQNYGYTF
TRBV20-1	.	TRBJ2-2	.	TGCAGTGCTCCCTTGAGACGGACGAACACCGGGGAGCTGTTTTTT	CSAPLRRTNTGELFF
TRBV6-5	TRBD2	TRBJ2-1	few	TGTGCCAGCAGTTGGAGTAGCGGGGCCTCCAATGAGCAGTTCTTC	CASSWSSGASNEQFF
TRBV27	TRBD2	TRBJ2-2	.	TGTGCCAGCAGTTGGAATCCGGGACTAGCGGGAGGGTACACCGGGGAGCTGTTTTTT	CASSWNPGLAGGYTGELFF
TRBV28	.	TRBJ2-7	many	TGTGCCAGCAGCAGGGCCCTCTCGTATCAAACTTTC	CASSRALSYQTF
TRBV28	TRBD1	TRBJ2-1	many	TGTGCCAGCAGAACGACAGGGCCGTCCTACAATGAGCAGTTCTTC	CASRTTGPSYNEQFF
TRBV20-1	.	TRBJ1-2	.	TGCAGTGCTAGAGATCTCATCGGGGAGAGACCTCTCGGCTACACCTTC	CSARDLIGERPLGYTF
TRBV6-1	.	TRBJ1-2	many	TGTGCCAGCAGTGATCAGGGAGGGTATGGCTACACCTTC	CASSDQGGYGYTF
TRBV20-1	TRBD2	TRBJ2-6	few	TGCAGTGCTAGAGGAGGGTCAGCGGGGGAAATTGGGGCCAACGTCCTGACTTTC	CSARGGSAGEIGANVLTF
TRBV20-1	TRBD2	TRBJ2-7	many	TGCAGTGCTACTTCCCTGCTAGCGGGATTTGACGGGCAGTACTTC	CSATSLLAGFDGQYF
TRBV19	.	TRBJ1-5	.	TGTGCCAGTAGTCAAATAAGTGATAGCAATCAGCCCCAGCATTTT	CASSQISDSNQPQHF
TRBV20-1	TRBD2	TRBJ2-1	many	TGCAGTGGGAGCGGGGCCATATACAATGAGCAGTTCTTC	CSGSGAIYNEQFF
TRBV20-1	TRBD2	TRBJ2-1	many	TGCAGTGCTAGGTCCCCTAGCGGGAGTTACAATGAGCAGTTCTTC	CSARSPSGSYNEQFF
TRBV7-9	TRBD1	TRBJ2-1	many	TGTGCCAGCAGCGTGGGGACAGGGTCTAACGAGCAGTTCTTC	CASSVGTGSNEQFF
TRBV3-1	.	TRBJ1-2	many	TGTGCCAGCGGGGGAGTGAGGAACTATGGCTACACCTTC	CASGGVRNYGYTF
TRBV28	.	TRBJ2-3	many	TGTGCCAGCACCCCCCTGGAGGGGGAAGATACGCAGTATTTT	CASTPLEGEDTQYF
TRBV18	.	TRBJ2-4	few	TGTGCCAGCTCACCAGGGGCCATCGGCTGGAACATTCAGTACTTC	CASSPGAIGWNIQYF
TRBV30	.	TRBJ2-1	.	TGTGCCTGGAGGCTTGGTCTAGAGGGTCGGGGCAATGAGCAGTTCTTC	CAWRLGLEGRGNEQFF